This TCR beta chain was identified in a study of CD8 T cells in ankylosing spondylitis. The study, taken as a whole, reports: For ankylosing spondylitis blood, a TCR beta motif of 7 or 8 highly homologous variants appeared characteristic.

TCRdb reprocessed the 5' RACE reads with MiXCR, giving one entry per CDR3 protein. Of 450,000 or so distinct CDR3 sequences listed, 25% to 30% are singletons. On this clonotype itself: Its antigen is as yet unknown.

The clonotype comes from a male donor with ankylosing spondylitis. The sample taken for sequencing was blood, either unsorted or a sorted T cell fraction (not recorded which).

The CDR3 protein is CASSQGGGKYEQYV. DNA for the CDR3: TGTGCCAGCAGCCAAGGTGGCGGGAAGTACGAGCAGTACGTC. The chain combines TRBV3-1 with TRBJ2-7; D may be TRBD2 (6 bases). CDR1 and CDR2 (germline): LGHDT, YNNKEL (reference sequence). This CDR3 contains 14 residues. V lost 1 base and J 4 bases, leaving 11 bases between the germline ends.